This T cell receptor beta chain was captured in a study of shared clonotypes between healthy human individuals. Findings and caveats of the study: In general, naive subsets displayed greater estimated richness than memory subsets did. It was the non-shared clonotypes that had lower generation probabilities than clonotypes shared by all four donors.

The table came from immunoSEQ multiplex PCR; TCRdb's copy has only in-frame clones and leaves some out. The repertoire has over 700,000 clones, approximately 72% of them found once; the top ten carry around 1.7%. In regard to this clone: The antigen remains undetermined.

This CDR3 has 13 amino acids. Germline V CDR1 and CDR2: MNHNS, SASEGT. The V gene lost 8 bases and the J gene lost 5 bases, with 13 bases spanning the gap. The rearrangement links TRBV6-1 to TRBJ2-1, with D tentatively TRBD1 (5 bases). This receptor was taken from a woman aged 30 to 39 in good health. Sequences were obtained from memory CD4+ T cells sorted from blood. Subset described: CD45RA-negative fraction. In DNA form, the CDR3 reads TGTGCCAGCGCCTCAGGGCAGAACAATGAGCAGTTCTTC. This gives the protein CASASGQNNEQFF.